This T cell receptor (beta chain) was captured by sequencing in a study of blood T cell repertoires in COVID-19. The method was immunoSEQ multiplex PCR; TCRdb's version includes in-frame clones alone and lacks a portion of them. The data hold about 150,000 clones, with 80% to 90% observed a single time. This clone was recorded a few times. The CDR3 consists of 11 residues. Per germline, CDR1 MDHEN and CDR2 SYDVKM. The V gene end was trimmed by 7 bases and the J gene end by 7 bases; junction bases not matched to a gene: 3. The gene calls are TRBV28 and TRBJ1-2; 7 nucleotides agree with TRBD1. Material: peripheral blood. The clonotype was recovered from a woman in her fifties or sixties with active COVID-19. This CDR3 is CASTTGVGYTF. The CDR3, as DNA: TGTGCCAGCACTACAGGGGTTGGCTACACCTTC.